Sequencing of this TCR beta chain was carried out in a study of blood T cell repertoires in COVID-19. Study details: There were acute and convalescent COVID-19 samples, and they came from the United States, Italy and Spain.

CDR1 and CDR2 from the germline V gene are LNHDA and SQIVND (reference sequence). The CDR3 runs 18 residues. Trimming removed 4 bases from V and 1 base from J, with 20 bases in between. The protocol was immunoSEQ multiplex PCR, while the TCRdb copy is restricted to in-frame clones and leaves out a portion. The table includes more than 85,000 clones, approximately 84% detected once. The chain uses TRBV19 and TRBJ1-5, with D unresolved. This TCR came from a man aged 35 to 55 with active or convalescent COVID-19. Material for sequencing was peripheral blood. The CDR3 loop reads CASSRNHVGGSSNQPQHF. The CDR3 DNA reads TGTGCCAGTAGTAGAAACCACGTAGGCGGCAGCAGCAATCAGCCCCAGCATTTT.